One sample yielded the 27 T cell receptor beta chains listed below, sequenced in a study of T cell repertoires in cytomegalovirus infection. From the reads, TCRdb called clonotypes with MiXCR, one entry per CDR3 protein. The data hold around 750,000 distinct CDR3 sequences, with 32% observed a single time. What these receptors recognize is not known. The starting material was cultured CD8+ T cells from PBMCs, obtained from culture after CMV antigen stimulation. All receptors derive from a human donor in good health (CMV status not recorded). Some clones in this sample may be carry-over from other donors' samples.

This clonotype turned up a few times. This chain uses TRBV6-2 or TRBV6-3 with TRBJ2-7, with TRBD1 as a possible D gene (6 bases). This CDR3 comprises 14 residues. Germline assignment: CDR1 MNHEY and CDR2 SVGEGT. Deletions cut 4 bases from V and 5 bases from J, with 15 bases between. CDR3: CASSSALPGDEQYF. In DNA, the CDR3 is TGTGCCAGCAGTTCCGCCCTCCCAGGGGACGAGCAGTACTTC.

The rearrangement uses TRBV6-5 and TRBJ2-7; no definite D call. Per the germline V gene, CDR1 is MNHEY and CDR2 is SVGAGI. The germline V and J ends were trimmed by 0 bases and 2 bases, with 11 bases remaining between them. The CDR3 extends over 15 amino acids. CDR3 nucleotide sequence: TGTGCCAGCAGTTACTCACGGGCCCTAGCCTACGAGCAGTACTTC. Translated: CASSYSRALAYEQYF.

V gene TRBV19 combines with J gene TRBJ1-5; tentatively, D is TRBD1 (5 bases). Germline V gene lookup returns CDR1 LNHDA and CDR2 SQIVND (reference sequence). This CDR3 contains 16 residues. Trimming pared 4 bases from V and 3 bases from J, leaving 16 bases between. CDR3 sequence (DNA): TGTGCCAGTAGTAGGGTCATGGGGGATGACAATCAGCCCCAGCATTTT. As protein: CASSRVMGDDNQPQHF.

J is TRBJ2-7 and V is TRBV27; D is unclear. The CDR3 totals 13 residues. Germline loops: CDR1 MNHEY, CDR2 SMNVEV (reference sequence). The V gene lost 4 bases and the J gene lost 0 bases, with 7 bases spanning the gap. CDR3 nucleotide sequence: TGTGCCAGCAGTTCCCTAAGCTCCTACGAGCAGTACGTC. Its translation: CASSSLSSYEQYV.

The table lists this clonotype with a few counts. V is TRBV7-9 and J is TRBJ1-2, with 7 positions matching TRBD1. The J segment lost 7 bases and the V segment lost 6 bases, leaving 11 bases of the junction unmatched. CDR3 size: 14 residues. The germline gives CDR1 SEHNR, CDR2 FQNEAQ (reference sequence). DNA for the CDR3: TGTGCCAGCAGTTCCGCCGACAGGGTGCCTGGCTACACCTTC. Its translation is CASSSADRVPGYTF.

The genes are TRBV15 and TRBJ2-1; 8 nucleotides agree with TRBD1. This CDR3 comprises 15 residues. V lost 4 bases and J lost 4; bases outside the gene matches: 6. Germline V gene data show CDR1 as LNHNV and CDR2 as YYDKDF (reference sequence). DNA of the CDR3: TGTGCCACCAGCACCATAACAGGGGGATACAATGAGCAGTTCTTC. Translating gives CATSTITGGYNEQFF.

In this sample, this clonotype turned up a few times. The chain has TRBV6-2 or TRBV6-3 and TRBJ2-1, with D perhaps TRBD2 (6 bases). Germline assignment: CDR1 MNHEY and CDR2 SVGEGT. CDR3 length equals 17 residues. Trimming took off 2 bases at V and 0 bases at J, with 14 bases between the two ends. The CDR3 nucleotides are TGTGCCAGCAGTTACCTGCTGTCGACTAGCTCCTACAATGAGCAGTTCTTC. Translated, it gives CASSYLLSTSSYNEQFF.

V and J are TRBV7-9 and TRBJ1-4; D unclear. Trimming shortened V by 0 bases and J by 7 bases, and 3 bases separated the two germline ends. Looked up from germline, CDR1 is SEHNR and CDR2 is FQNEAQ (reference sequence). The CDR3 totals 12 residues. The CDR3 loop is CASSLALEKLFF. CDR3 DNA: TGTGCCAGCAGCTTAGCCCTTGAAAAACTGTTTTTT.

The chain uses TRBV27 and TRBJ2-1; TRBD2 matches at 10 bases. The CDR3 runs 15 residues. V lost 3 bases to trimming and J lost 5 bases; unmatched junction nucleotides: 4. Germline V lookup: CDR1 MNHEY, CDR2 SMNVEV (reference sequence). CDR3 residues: CASSLLAGDNNEQFF. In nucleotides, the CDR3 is TGTGCCAGCAGTTTGCTAGCGGGGGACAACAATGAGCAGTTCTTC.

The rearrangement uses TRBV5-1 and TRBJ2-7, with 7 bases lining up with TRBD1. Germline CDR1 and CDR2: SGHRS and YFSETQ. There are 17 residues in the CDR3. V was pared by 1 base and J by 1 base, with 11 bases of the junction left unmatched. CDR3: CASSLKPGTEISYEQYF. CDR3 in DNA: TGCGCCAGCAGCTTGAAACCCGGGACAGAAATTTCCTACGAGCAGTACTTC.

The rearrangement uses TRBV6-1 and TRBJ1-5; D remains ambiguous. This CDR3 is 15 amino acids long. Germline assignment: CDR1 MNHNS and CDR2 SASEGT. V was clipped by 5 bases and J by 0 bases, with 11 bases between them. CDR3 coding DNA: TGTGCCAGCAGTTATTGGGTTTATAGCAATCAGCCCCAGCATTTT. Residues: CASSYWVYSNQPQHF.

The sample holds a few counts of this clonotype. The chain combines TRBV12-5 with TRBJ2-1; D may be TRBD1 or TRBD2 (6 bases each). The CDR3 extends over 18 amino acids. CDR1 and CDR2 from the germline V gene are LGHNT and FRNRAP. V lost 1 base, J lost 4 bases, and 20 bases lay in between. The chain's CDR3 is CASGLARGLPLFYNEQFF. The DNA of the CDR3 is TGTGCTAGTGGTTTGGCCAGGGGACTCCCCCTCTTTTACAATGAGCAGTTCTTC.

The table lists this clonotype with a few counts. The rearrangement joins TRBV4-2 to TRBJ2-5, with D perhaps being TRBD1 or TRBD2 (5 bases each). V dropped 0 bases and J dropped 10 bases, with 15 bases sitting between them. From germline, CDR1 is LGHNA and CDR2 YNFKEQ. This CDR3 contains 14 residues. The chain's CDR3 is CASSQELDGAGQYF. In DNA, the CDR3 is TGTGCCAGCAGCCAAGAATTAGACGGGGCGGGCCAGTACTTC.

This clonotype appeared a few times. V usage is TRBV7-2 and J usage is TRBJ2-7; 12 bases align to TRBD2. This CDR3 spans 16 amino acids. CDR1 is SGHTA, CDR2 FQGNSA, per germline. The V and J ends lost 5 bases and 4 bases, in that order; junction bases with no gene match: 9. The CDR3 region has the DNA TGTGCCAGCAGCCCGTTCCTAGCGGGGGGGCCTTACGAGCAGTACTTC. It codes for CASSPFLAGGPYEQYF.

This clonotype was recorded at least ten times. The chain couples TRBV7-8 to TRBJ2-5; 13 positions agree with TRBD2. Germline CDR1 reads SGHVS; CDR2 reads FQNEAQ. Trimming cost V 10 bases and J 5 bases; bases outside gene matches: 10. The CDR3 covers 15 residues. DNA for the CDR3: TGTGCCACCTTCGGACTAGCGGGGGCCTCGGAGACCCAGTACTTC. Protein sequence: CATFGLAGASETQYF.

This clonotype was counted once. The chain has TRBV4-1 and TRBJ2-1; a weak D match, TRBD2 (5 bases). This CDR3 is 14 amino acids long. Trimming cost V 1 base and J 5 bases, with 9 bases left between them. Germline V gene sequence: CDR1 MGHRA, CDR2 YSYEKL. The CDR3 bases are TGCGCCAGCAGCCAAGGGGCAGCGGACAATGAGCAGTTCTTC. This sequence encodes CASSQGAADNEQFF.

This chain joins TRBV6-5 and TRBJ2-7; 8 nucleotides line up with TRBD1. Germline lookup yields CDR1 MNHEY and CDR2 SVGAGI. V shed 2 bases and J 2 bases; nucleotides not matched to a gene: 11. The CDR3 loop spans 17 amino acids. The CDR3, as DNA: TGTGCCAGCAGTTACGGGTCCCAGACAGGGGCTCCCTACGAGCAGTACTTC. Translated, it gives CASSYGSQTGAPYEQYF.

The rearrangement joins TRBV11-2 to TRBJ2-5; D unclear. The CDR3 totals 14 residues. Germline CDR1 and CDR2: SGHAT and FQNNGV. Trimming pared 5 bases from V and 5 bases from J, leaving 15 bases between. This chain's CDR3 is CASSPNYKPETQYF. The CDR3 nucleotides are TGTGCCAGCAGCCCGAACTACAAGCCGGAGACCCAGTACTTC.

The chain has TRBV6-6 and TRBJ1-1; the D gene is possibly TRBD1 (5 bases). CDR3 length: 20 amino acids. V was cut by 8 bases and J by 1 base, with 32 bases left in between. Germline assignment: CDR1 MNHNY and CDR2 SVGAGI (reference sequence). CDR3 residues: CASSLDRGASRPRQNTEAFF. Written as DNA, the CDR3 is TGTGCCAGCTCTCTGGACCGCGGGGCCTCTCGGCCGAGGCAGAACACTGAAGCTTTCTTT.

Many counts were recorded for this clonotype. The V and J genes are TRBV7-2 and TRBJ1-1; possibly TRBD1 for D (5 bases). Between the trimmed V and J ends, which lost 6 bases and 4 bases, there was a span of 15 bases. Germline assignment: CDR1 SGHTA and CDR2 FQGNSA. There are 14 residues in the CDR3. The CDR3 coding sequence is TGTGCCAGCAGACCCTCACAGGCGGGCACTGAAGCTTTCTTT. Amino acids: CASRPSQAGTEAFF.

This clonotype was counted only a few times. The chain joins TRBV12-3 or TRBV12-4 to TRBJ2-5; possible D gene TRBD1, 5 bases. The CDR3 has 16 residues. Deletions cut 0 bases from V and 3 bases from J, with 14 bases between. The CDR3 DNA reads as TGTGCCAGCAGTTTAGCGGGAAACAGGCTCGAAGAGACCCAGTACTTC. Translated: CASSLAGNRLEETQYF.

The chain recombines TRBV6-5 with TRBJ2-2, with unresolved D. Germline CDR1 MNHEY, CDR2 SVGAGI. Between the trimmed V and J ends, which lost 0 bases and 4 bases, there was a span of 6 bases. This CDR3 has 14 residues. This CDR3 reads CASSYSRRTGELFF. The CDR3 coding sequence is TGTGCCAGCAGTTACTCGAGACGCACCGGGGAGCTGTTTTTT.

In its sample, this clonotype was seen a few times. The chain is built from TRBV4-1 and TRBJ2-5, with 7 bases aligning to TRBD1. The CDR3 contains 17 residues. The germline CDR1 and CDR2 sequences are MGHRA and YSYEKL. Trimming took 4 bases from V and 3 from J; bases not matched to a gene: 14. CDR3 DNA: TGCGCCAGCAGCCCTAAGAATCATAGGGGGCCGAAAGAGACCCAGTACTTC. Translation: CASSPKNHRGPKETQYF.

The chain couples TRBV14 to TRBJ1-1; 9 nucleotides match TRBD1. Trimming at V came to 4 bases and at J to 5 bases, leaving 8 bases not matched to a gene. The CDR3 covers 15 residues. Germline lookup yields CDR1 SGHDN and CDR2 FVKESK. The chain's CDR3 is CASSRPGQGITEAFF. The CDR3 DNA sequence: TGTGCCAGCAGCCGACCGGGACAGGGTATAACTGAAGCTTTCTTT. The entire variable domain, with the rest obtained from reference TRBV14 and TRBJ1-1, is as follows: EAGVTQFPSHSVIEKGQTVTLRCDPISGHDNLYWYRRVMGKEIKFLLHFVKESKQDESGMPNNRFLAERTGGTYSTLKVQPAELEDSGVYFCASSRPGQGITEAFFGQGTRLTVV.

The CDR3 DNA is TGTGCCAGCAGTTTGGTCGAGGACTCCTATAATTCACCCCTCCACTTT. Translated, it gives CASSLVEDSYNSPLHF. V gene TRBV28 combines with J gene TRBJ1-6, with D hard to call. This CDR3 spans 16 amino acids. From germline, CDR1 is MDHEN and CDR2 SYDVKM. V lost 3 bases, J lost 0 bases, and 9 bases lay in between. Drawing the rest from reference TRBV28 and TRBJ1-6, the complete variable domain is DVKVTQSSRYLVKRTGEKVFLECVQDMDHENMFWYRQDPGLGLRLIYFSYDVKMKEKGDIPEGYSVSREKKERFSLILESASTNQTSMYLCASSLVEDSYNSPLHFGNGTRLTVT.

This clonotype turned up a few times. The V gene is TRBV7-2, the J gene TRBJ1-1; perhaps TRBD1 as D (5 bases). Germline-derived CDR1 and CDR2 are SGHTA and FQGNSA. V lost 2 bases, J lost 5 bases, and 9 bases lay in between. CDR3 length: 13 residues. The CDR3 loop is CASSLMGVTEAFF. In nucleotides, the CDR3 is TGTGCCAGCAGCTTAATGGGGGTTACTGAAGCTTTCTTT.

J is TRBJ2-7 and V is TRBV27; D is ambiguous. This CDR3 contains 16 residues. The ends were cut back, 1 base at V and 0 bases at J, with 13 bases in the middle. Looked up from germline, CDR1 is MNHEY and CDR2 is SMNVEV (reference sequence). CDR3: CASSLFFELSSYEQYF. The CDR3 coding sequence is TGTGCCAGCAGTTTATTCTTTGAACTTAGCTCCTACGAGCAGTACTTC.